This T cell receptor beta chain was captured in a study of blood T cells in healthy people across ages. Deletions cut 6 bases from V and 0 bases from J, with 12 bases between. Germline assignment: CDR1 KGHDR and CDR2 SFDVKD. This CDR3 region has 15 residues. Worth noting for this clonotype: The antigen remains undetermined.

General study results and limits: Not knowing donor CMV status may have confounded expanded clonotype changes. Unsorted PBMCs ruled out conclusive naive versus antigen-experienced comparison.

The use of a sample-barcoded 5' primer and a J-beta primer mix characterized a second PCR of roughly 6 to 12 cycles. TCRdb ran MiXCR on the 5' RACE reads and lists one entry per CDR3 protein. The sample has 1.5 million to 2 million distinct CDR3 sequences, approximately 28% seen once. Approximately 10 milliliters was the volume of peripheral blood drawn from each donor. The TCR sequence derives from a woman aged 25 to 39 in good health. V usage is TRBV24-1 and J usage is TRBJ2-3; D uncertain. Sequencing was done on a sample of blood. The CDR3 DNA follows: TGTGCCACCAGTAGGTCAGCCCGAAGCACAGATACGCAGTATTTT. Protein: CATSRSARSTDTQYF.